The 5 T cell receptor beta chains below come from one sample, sequenced in a study of T-cell reconstitution after alpha-beta-depleted transplantation in children. Preparation of the TCRbeta library involved a method that used unique molecular identifiers. In TCRdb, the PCR reads were re-called with MiXCR into one record per CDR3 protein. This sample has 360,000 or so distinct CDR3 sequences, with 20% found just once. Sequences were derived from PBMCs from the stem cell graft donor, sampled from the stem cell graft. Receptor source: a human donor who donated a stem cell graft to a child with acute myeloid leukemia.

This chain connects TRBV5-1 to TRBJ1-2; D is unclear. The V gene's germline CDR1 is SGHRS and CDR2 YFSETQ. V was trimmed by 7 bases and J by 5 bases, leaving 15 bases between them. The CDR3 extends over 13 amino acids. DNA of the CDR3: TGCGCCAGCGCTTCGGCAGGTGGTTATGGCTACACCTTC. Amino acids: CASASAGGYGYTF.

This clonotype was observed many times. This chain links TRBV29-1 with TRBJ2-7; D might be TRBD2 (5 bases). V dropped 6 bases and J dropped 1 base, with 13 bases sitting between them. CDR3 size: 13 residues. Germline V gene data show CDR1 as SQVTM and CDR2 as ANQGSEA. CDR3 in amino acids: CSVWSGGSYEQYF. The CDR3 DNA sequence: TGCAGCGTGTGGTCAGGAGGTTCCTACGAGCAGTACTTC.

This clonotype was observed a few times. V and J are TRBV3-1 and TRBJ2-1, with 7 bases matching TRBD2. CDR3 length equals 15 residues. The germline V gene has CDR1 LGHDT and CDR2 YNNKEL (reference sequence). V lost 1 base, J lost 2 bases, and 2 bases stayed unmatched. CDR3 nucleotide sequence: TGTGCCAGCAGCCAAGTCGCGGGAGCCTACAATGAGCAGTTCTTC. As protein: CASSQVAGAYNEQFF.

This clonotype appeared many times. This rearrangement joins TRBV20-1 to TRBJ2-3; 11 nucleotides line up with TRBD2. V lost 5 bases to trimming and J lost 4 bases; unmatched junction nucleotides: 11. Germline loops: CDR1 DFQATT, CDR2 SNEGSKA (reference sequence). The CDR3 runs to 16 residues. The CDR3 loop is CSAPPRVAGGSDTQYF. Here the CDR3 DNA reads TGCAGTGCTCCCCCCAGGGTAGCGGGGGGGTCAGATACGCAGTATTTT.

The V gene is TRBV27, the J gene TRBJ2-1, with a weak D call TRBD2 (5 bases). The germline V gene has CDR1 MNHEY and CDR2 SMNVEV (reference sequence). This CDR3 has 15 residues. The V gene lost 2 bases and the J gene lost 2 bases, with 10 bases spanning the gap. The CDR3 sequence: CASSLTWGAYNEQFF. CDR3 in DNA: TGTGCCAGCAGTTTAACATGGGGAGCCTACAATGAGCAGTTCTTC.